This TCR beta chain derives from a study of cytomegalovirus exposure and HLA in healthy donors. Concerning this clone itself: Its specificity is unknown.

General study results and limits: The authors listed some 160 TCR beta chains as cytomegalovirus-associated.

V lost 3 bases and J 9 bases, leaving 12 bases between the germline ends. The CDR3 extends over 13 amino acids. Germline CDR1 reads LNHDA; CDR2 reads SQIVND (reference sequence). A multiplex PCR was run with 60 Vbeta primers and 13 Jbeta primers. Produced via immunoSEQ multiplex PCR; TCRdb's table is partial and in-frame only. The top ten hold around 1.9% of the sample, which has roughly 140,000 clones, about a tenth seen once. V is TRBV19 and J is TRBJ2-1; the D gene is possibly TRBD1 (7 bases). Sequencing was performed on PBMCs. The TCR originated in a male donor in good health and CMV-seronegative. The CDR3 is CASSIVEGAEQFF. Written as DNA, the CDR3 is TGTGCCAGTAGTATCGTGGAGGGGGCTGAGCAGTTCTTC.